This T cell receptor (beta chain) was obtained from a study of regulatory T cells in long-lasting Graves disease. Study-level information: Persistent cases took antithyroid drugs over 5 years and stayed TSH receptor antibody positive.

Germline-derived CDR1 and CDR2 are ENHRY and SYGVKD. This CDR3 contains 15 residues. With V trimmed by 0 bases and J by 2 bases, 1 base remained unmatched. For this clonotype: The antigen is undetermined. A read error may be the cause here, since a much bigger clone is one base away. No conserved phenylalanine or tryptophan is present at the end of the CDR3, so a read error is the likely explanation.

Points from the study as a whole: Persistent disease favored TRBV28, TRBJ1-2 and TRBJ2-5. Persistent Graves' patients showed a TCR diversity that was lower than that of newly diagnosed ones.

Time point defined: persistent/refractory GD, antithyroid drugs over 5 years with positive TRAb. From PBMCs, RNA was extracted and then used to make the TCR library. Library construction for TCR beta used iRepertoire HTBI primers and Arm-PCR of CDR3 regions. In the original analysis: Identification yielded 60 or so TRBV and roughly 14 TRBJ segments across samples. TCRdb analysed the multiplex PCR reads with MiXCR anew, one entry per CDR3 protein. The V and J calls were determined by TCRdb, not by the authors. Of hundreds of thousands of distinct CDR3 sequences in the sample, roughly a fifth were seen once.

The sequence derives from a female donor with Graves disease. The chain carries TRBV10-3 and TRBJ1-2; 9 nucleotides line up with TRBD1. Sequenced here: peripheral blood mononuclear cells (PBMCs), sampled when the disease was refractory, from a patient treated with antithyroid drugs. CDR3: CAISESGTGNYGYTI. The CDR3 DNA sequence: TGTGCCATCAGTGAGTCGGGGACAGGGAACTATGGCTACACCATC.